The rows below give T cell receptor beta chains drawn from one sample of a study of regulatory T cells in long-lasting Graves disease. One entry per CDR3 protein results from TCRdb running MiXCR on the multiplex PCR reads. The table shows about 310,000 distinct CDR3 sequences, with 15% to 20% occurring only once. The material was peripheral blood mononuclear cells (PBMCs), obtained at new diagnosis, from a patient treated with antithyroid drugs. All receptors derive from a female donor with Graves disease. Both conserved end residues are part of each CDR3.

length	J	V	CDR3
13	TRBJ2-7	TRBV28	CASSPPITYEQYF
16	TRBJ2-1	TRBV2	CASSVDRGPTYNEQFF
14	TRBJ2-2	TRBV12-3/TRBV12-4	CASNSLQGTGELFF
17	TRBJ1-6	TRBV28	CASRSIRPSSYNSPLHF
14	TRBJ2-3	TRBV12-3/TRBV12-4	CASSYSGSTDTQYF
19	TRBJ2-1	TRBV2	CASSDSLAGLSDYYNEQFF
13	TRBJ2-7	TRBV7-2	CASSHASSYEQYF
16	TRBJ2-1	TRBV20-1	CSARDGSDLGYNEQFF
16	TRBJ2-7	TRBV5-6	CASSLDRGRGNYEQYF
15	TRBJ2-7	TRBV4-1	CASSQETASSYEQYF
14	TRBJ1-5	TRBV6-1	CASETGGKDQPQHF
15	TRBJ2-3	TRBV6-2/TRBV6-3	CASSYRAGDTDTQYF
16	TRBJ2-1	TRBV2	CASSGVSGSSYNEQFF
15	TRBJ2-1	TRBV27	CASNQRLSSYNEQFF
14	TRBJ2-3	TRBV20-1	CSARPTGGADTQYF
13	TRBJ2-5	TRBV28	CASRRFRAETQYF
14	TRBJ2-1	TRBV6-1	CASKLAGGRDEQFF
21	TRBJ2-3	TRBV28	CASSPSPGRGIGLAGTDTQYF
11	TRBJ2-7	TRBV7-8	CASSLGDEQYF
14	TRBJ1-1	TRBV11-1	CASSLYTGNTEAFF
17	TRBJ2-2	TRBV20-1	CSARDLRTSGYTGGLFF
15	TRBJ2-3	TRBV28	CASSLVRASTDTQYF
15	TRBJ1-5	TRBV19	CASSKGDRRNQPQHF